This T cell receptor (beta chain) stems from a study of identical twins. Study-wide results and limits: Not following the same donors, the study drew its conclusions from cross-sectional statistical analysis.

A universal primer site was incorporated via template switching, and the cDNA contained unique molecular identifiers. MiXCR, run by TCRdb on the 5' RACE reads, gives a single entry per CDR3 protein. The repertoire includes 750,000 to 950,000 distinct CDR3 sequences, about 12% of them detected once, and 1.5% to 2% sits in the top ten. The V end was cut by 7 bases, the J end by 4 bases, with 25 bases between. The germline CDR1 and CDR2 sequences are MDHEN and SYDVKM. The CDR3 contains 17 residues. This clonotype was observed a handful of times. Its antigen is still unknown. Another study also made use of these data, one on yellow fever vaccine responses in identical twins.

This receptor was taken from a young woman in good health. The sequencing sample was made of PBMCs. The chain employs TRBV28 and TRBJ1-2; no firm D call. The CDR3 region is CASNPRRVGKALYGYTF. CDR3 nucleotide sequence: TGTGCCAGCAATCCCCGGCGGGTAGGGAAAGCTCTCTATGGCTACACCTTC.